A single sample gave rise to the 23 T cell receptor beta chains below, sequenced in a study of technical replicates of blood from four donors. This table comes from immunoSEQ multiplex PCR, and its TCRdb copy is limited to in-frame clones, with some not included. The data show tens of thousands of clones, more than 90% seen once. The sample comprised T cells isolated from PBMCs. The receptors were sampled from a human donor in good health.

The rearrangement uses TRBV11-2 and TRBJ2-3; D is undetermined. CDR1 and CDR2 from the germline V gene are SGHAT and FQNNGV. The ends were cut back, 1 base at V and 5 bases at J, with 4 bases in the middle. CDR3 length: 12 residues. The CDR3 protein is CASSLGLDTQYF. CDR3 in DNA: TGTGCCAGCAGCTTAGGGCTAGATACGCAGTATTTT.

V gene TRBV11-1 combines with J gene TRBJ2-5, with 8 bases fitting TRBD1. The CDR3 contains 15 residues. The germline V gene encodes CDR1 SGHAT and CDR2 FQDESV (reference sequence). Unmatched junction bases numbered 5, after V lost 5 bases and J lost 0 bases. The CDR3 loop is CASSDRDRYQETQYF. Written as DNA, the CDR3 is TGTGCCAGCAGCGACCGGGACAGGTACCAAGAGACCCAGTACTTC.

DNA for the CDR3: TGTGCCAGCAGTCCCGGAGGTAGCGGGGTCAAAGGTGAGCAGTTCTTC. Translation: CASSPGGSGVKGEQFF. This chain connects TRBV28 to TRBJ2-1, with 8 nucleotides matching TRBD2. The CDR3 length is 16 residues. Trimming took 5 bases from V and 9 from J; bases not matched to a gene: 15. Per germline, CDR1 MDHEN and CDR2 SYDVKM.

This chain links TRBV7-9 with TRBJ2-3; 8 bases are a match to TRBD1. The CDR3 spans 15 residues. CDR1 is SEHNR, CDR2 FQNEAQ, per germline (reference sequence). Losses at the gene ends were 3 bases for V and 1 base for J; bases not matched to a gene: 3. In DNA, the CDR3 is TGTGCCAGCAGCTTCTGGACAGGGCGCACAGATACGCAGTATTTT. Amino acid sequence: CASSFWTGRTDTQYF.

The V gene is TRBV28, the J gene TRBJ2-3; D is uncertain. This CDR3 comprises 13 residues. Germline V CDR1 and CDR2: MDHEN, SYDVKM. V was pared by 7 bases and J by 10 bases, with 18 bases between. In DNA form, the CDR3 reads TGTGCCAGCACTCCCGAACGATACGAGGCGCAGTATTTT. It yields the protein CASTPERYEAQYF.

This rearrangement joins TRBV5-4 to TRBJ2-5, with a tentative D call TRBD2 (6 bases). V shed 4 bases and J shed 4 bases, with 17 bases lying between them. Germline V gene lookup returns CDR1 SGHNT and CDR2 YYREEE (reference sequence). This CDR3 region has 15 residues. In DNA, the CDR3 is TGTGCCAGCAGCGCCCGGGGGTGGTATTTAGAGACCCAGTACTTC. Amino acid sequence: CASSARGWYLETQYF.

Only a few counts were recorded for this clone. The gene calls are TRBV2 and TRBJ2-1; 8 bases match TRBD2. The CDR3 spans 15 residues. The germline V gene encodes CDR1 SNHLY and CDR2 FYNNEI. The junction had 9 bases not matched to a gene; V was cut back by 6 bases and J by 5 bases. The CDR3 DNA is TGTGCCAGCAGGGAGGTAGCGGGGAGGGACAATGAGCAGTTCTTC. It translates to CASREVAGRDNEQFF.

V usage is TRBV6-1 and J usage is TRBJ1-6; TRBD1 aligns across 7 bases. The CDR3 is 21 residues long. Per germline, CDR1 MNHNS and CDR2 SASEGT. With 2 bases clipped from V and 0 bases from J, the junction kept 16 bases outside the gene matches. The CDR3 region has the DNA TGTGCCAGCAGTGAAAGGGGGCTACGGACGGCTATAAGCTCCTATAATTCACCCCTCCACTTT. Translation gives CASSERGLRTAISSYNSPLHF.

The chain carries TRBV6-6 and TRBJ2-5, with 7 bases identical to TRBD1. The germline V gene encodes CDR1 MNHNY and CDR2 SVGAGI (reference sequence). V lost 7 bases and J lost 5; bases outside the gene matches: 4. The CDR3 is 12 amino acids. CDR3 bases: TGTGCCAGCACCCTGGACAGGGAGACCCAGTACTTC. Translation gives CASTLDRETQYF.

V and J are TRBV19 and TRBJ1-2, with D maybe TRBD1 (5 bases). V shed 4 bases and J shed 5 bases, with 14 bases lying between them. This CDR3 comprises 14 residues. The germline CDR1 and CDR2 sequences are LNHDA and SQIVND (reference sequence). The CDR3 coding sequence is TGTGCCAGTAGTACCGACAGAGGGAGGTATGGCTACACCTTC. The encoded protein is CASSTDRGRYGYTF.

The CDR3 DNA sequence: TGTGCCAGCAGTTTAACACAGGGGTATGAAAAACTGTTTTTT. Its protein product is CASSLTQGYEKLFF. The chain is built from TRBV27 and TRBJ1-4, with 7 bases that match TRBD1. CDR1 is MNHEY and CDR2 is SMNVEV in the germline V gene (reference sequence). V lost 2 bases to trimming and J lost 6 bases; unmatched junction nucleotides: 3. The CDR3 is 14 amino acids.

The chain links TRBV9 to TRBJ1-2; the match to TRBD1 covers 7 bases. The CDR3 extends over 16 amino acids. J was trimmed by 3 bases and V by 4 bases; bases with no gene match: 12. Germline assignment: CDR1 SGDLS and CDR2 YYNGEE. The CDR3 region is CASSSGGLGLDYGYTF. The CDR3 bases are TGTGCCAGCAGCTCAGGGGGTTTGGGTCTGGACTATGGCTACACCTTC.

The chain carries TRBV10-1 and TRBJ2-3; D might be TRBD2 (6 bases). Germline V gives CDR1 WNHNN, CDR2 SYGVQD (reference sequence). Trimming pared 7 bases from V and 4 bases from J, leaving 15 bases between. The CDR3 spans 14 residues. CDR3 in amino acids: CASMEGMRADTQYF. As DNA, the CDR3 is TGCGCCAGCATGGAGGGTATGCGTGCAGATACGCAGTATTTT.

The chain is built from TRBV4-1 and TRBJ2-5, with D perhaps TRBD1 (5 bases). The CDR3 is made up of 13 amino acids. V lost 6 bases and J lost 5, with 13 bases in between. The germline gives CDR1 MGHRA, CDR2 YSYEKL. In DNA, the CDR3 is TGCGCCAGCAGGGCAGGGTCAGCGGAGACCCAGTACTTC. It codes for CASRAGSAETQYF.

This chain joins TRBV5-1 and TRBJ1-4; D unclear. With 0 bases removed from V and 4 bases from J, the gap between germline ends came to 13 bases. The CDR3 consists of 16 residues. CDR1 SGHRS and CDR2 YFSETQ come from the germline V gene. CDR3 in DNA: TGCGCCAGCAGCTTGGGATTCTCAGATAATAATGAAAAACTGTTTTTT. It yields the protein CASSLGFSDNNEKLFF.

Here the CDR3 reads CASSPLANRGQGKDGYTF. CDR3 in DNA: TGTGCCAGCTCACCATTGGCCAATCGCGGACAGGGGAAGGATGGCTACACCTTC. V and J are TRBV18 and TRBJ1-2, with 9 nucleotides matching TRBD1. This CDR3 has 18 amino acids. J was trimmed by 6 bases and V by 2 bases; bases with no gene match: 16. CDR1 and CDR2 from the germline V gene are KGHSH and LQKENI.

This chain links TRBV5-1 with TRBJ2-6, with 8 bases fitting TRBD1. V trimming: 5 bases; J trimming: 0 bases; junction bases outside the gene matches: 16. CDR3 length: 20 residues. The germline gives CDR1 SGHRS, CDR2 YFSETQ. This CDR3 is CASRGRQGIIQFSGANVLTF. In DNA form, the CDR3 reads TGCGCCAGCAGGGGCCGACAGGGGATTATACAATTCTCTGGGGCCAACGTCCTGACTTTC.

The J gene is TRBJ2-7, the V gene TRBV4-1, with 9 bases aligning to TRBD1. V shed 5 bases and J 6 bases; nucleotides not matched to a gene: 8. Germline V lookup: CDR1 MGHRA, CDR2 YSYEKL. This CDR3 comprises 14 residues. CDR3 region: CASSSVGTGSEQYF. The CDR3 nucleotides read TGCGCCAGCAGCTCAGTCGGGACAGGGAGCGAGCAGTACTTC.

J is TRBJ2-5 and V is TRBV9; possible D gene TRBD1, 6 bases. V lost 0 bases, J lost 5 bases, and 17 bases lay in between. The CDR3 covers 16 residues. Germline V lookup: CDR1 SGDLS, CDR2 YYNGEE. CDR3 in amino acids: CASSVGNRDVEETQYF. CDR3 DNA: TGTGCCAGCAGCGTAGGCAACAGGGACGTCGAGGAGACCCAGTACTTC.

The V and J genes are TRBV6-1 and TRBJ1-2; 11 bases fit TRBD1. Trimming removed 4 bases from V and 4 bases from J; junction bases left unmatched: 11. Germline CDR1 and CDR2: MNHNS and SASEGT. CDR3 length equals 17 residues. DNA of the CDR3: TGTGCCAGCAGTGGGGGGGGACAGGGGGTGCGAAGCTATGGCTACACCTTC. Protein: CASSGGGQGVRSYGYTF.

The chain combines TRBV30 with TRBJ2-7; 8 nucleotides line up with TRBD1. CDR3 length: 14 amino acids. The junction had 13 bases not matched to a gene; V was cut back by 5 bases and J by 7 bases. The germline CDR1 and CDR2 sequences are GTSNPN and SVGIG (reference sequence). CDR3 region: CAWANRGNRVEQYF. The DNA of the CDR3 is TGTGCCTGGGCAAACAGGGGGAACCGTGTGGAGCAGTACTTC.

The rearrangement links TRBV7-8 to TRBJ2-7; unclear D gene. Germline CDR1 is SGHVS and CDR2 is FQNEAQ. Trimming removed 1 base at V and 4 bases at J, with 2 bases between. The CDR3 spans 11 residues. The CDR3 protein is CASSLVYEQYF. CDR3 nucleotides: TGTGCCAGCAGCTTAGTATACGAGCAGTACTTC.

The chain employs TRBV6-4 and TRBJ2-1; TRBD1 matches 11 bases. Per the germline V gene, CDR1 is MRHNA and CDR2 is SNTAGT. Trimming removed 4 bases from V and 1 base from J; junction bases left unmatched: 3. This CDR3 is built from 16 residues. As DNA, the CDR3 is TGTGCCAGCAGTGCGGGGGACAGGGGGTCCTACAATGAGCAGTTCTTC. Translated, it gives CASSAGDRGSYNEQFF.